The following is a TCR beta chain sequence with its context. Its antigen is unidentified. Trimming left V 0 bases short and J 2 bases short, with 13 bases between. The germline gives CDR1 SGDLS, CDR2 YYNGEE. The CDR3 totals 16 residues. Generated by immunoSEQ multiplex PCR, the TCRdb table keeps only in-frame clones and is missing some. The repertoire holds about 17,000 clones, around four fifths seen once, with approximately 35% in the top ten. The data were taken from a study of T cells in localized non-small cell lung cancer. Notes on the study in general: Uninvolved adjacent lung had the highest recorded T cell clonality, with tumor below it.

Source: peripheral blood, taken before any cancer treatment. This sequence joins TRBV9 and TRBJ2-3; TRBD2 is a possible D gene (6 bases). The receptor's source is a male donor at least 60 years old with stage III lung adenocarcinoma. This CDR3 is CASSVARGGLTDTQYF. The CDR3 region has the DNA TGTGCCAGCAGCGTAGCGCGGGGCGGACTCACAGATACGCAGTATTTT.